These 24 T cell receptor beta chains were sequenced from one sample in a study of CD8 T cells in Susac syndrome. The authors reverse transcribed about 0.5 to 1 ug RNA with random hexamers. TCRdb processed the immunoSEQ multiplex PCR reads anew with MiXCR; each CDR3 protein has one entry. The sample yields about 150,000 distinct CDR3 sequences, approximately 95% seen once. Input material: CD4+ T cells from PBMCs. These receptor sequences come from a human donor with Susac syndrome.

In this sample, this clonotype turned up a few times. The V and J genes are TRBV19 and TRBJ1-3; TRBD1 might be the D (6 bases). Germline CDR1 is LNHDA and CDR2 is SQIVND (reference sequence). V shed 8 bases and J shed 3 bases, with 8 bases lying between them. The CDR3 length is 12 residues. CDR3 in DNA: TGTGCCAGTCGGACAGATGGAAACACCATATATTTT. Protein: CASRTDGNTIYF.

The gene calls are TRBV29-1 and TRBJ2-7, with TRBD1 as a possible D gene (5 bases). CDR3 length: 12 residues. The germline V gene encodes CDR1 SQVTM and CDR2 ANQGSEA. V shed 6 bases and J shed 4 bases, with 13 bases lying between them. The DNA of the CDR3 is TGCAGCGTGAGCAGGGTCGGGTACGAGCAGTACTTC. It encodes CSVSRVGYEQYF.

The rearrangement joins TRBV7-3 to TRBJ2-3; 7 nucleotides agree with TRBD2. J was trimmed by 3 bases and V by 0 bases; bases with no gene match: 3. This CDR3 region has 15 residues. The V gene's germline CDR1 is SGHTA and CDR2 FQGTGA. CDR3 amino acids: CASSLTTSSTDTQYF. CDR3 bases: TGTGCCAGCAGCTTAACGACTAGCTCTACAGATACGCAGTATTTT.

The rearrangement uses TRBV5-8 and TRBJ1-6; D ambiguous. The CDR3 is 11 residues long. Trimming removed 4 bases at V and 7 bases at J, with 3 bases between. CDR1 SGHTS and CDR2 YDEGEE come from the germline V gene. The CDR3 loop is CASSINSPLHF. CDR3 DNA: TGTGCCAGCAGCATAAATTCACCCCTCCACTTT. Supplemented by reference TRBV5-8 and TRBJ1-6, the full variable domain reads EAGVTQSPTHLIKTRGQQATLRCSPISGHTSVYWYQQALGLGLQFLLWYDEGEERNRGNFPPRFSGRQFPNYSSELNVNALELEDSALYLCASSINSPLHFGNGTRLTVT.

The chain couples TRBV25-1 to TRBJ2-7; D might be TRBD1 or TRBD2, each matching 5 bases. Trimming left V 1 base short and J 3 bases short, with 16 bases between. The length of the CDR3 is 16 residues. CDR1 MGHDK and CDR2 SYGVNS come from the germline V gene. CDR3 in DNA: TGTGCCAGCAGTGAATCTGGGGGACCCCCGCTCTACGAGCAGTACTTC. It is translated as CASSESGGPPLYEQYF.

The rearrangement joins TRBV20-1 to TRBJ1-1; 8 nucleotides line up with TRBD1. CDR1 is DFQATT, CDR2 SNEGSKA, per germline (reference sequence). The CDR3 extends over 13 amino acids. Trimming at V came to 5 bases and at J to 3 bases, leaving 5 bases not matched to a gene. The CDR3 reads CSARPDRDTEAFF. In DNA, the CDR3 is TGCAGTGCTCGACCGGACAGGGACACTGAAGCTTTCTTT.

The V gene is TRBV7-9, the J gene TRBJ2-3; no firm D call. CDR1 SEHNR and CDR2 FQNEAQ come from the germline V gene (reference sequence). CDR3 size: 14 residues. Trimming took off 6 bases at V and 0 bases at J, with 10 bases between the two ends. CDR3 residues: CASRKGLSTDTQYF. CDR3 bases: TGTGCCAGCAGGAAGGGCCTTAGCACAGATACGCAGTATTTT.

The J gene is TRBJ2-1, the V gene TRBV5-6, with D uncertain. Germline CDR1 reads SGHDT; CDR2 reads YYEEEE. The CDR3 runs to 11 residues. The V end was cut by 5 bases, the J end by 9 bases, with 9 bases between. The CDR3: CASRRRGEQFF. The DNA of the CDR3 is TGTGCCAGCAGGAGGCGCGGTGAGCAGTTCTTC.

The chain is built from TRBV20-1 and TRBJ1-6; no definite D call. Germline CDR1 DFQATT, CDR2 SNEGSKA (reference sequence). The germline V and J ends were trimmed by 0 bases and 0 bases, with 12 bases remaining between them. This CDR3 region has 17 residues. The CDR3: CSAREPLLSSYNSPLHF. CDR3 coding DNA: TGCAGTGCTAGAGAACCGCTACTAAGCTCCTATAATTCACCCCTCCACTTT.

The chain employs TRBV9 and TRBJ2-7, with a tentative D call TRBD2 (5 bases). Per the germline V gene, CDR1 is SGDLS and CDR2 is YYNGEE. The ends were cut back, 0 bases at V and 2 bases at J, with 12 bases in the middle. This CDR3 region has 15 residues. The CDR3 region is CASSVGDGLPYEQYF. CDR3 nucleotide sequence: TGTGCCAGCAGCGTAGGGGATGGACTCCCCTACGAGCAGTACTTC.

The gene calls are TRBV20-1 and TRBJ1-5; TRBD1 might be the D (6 bases). Looked up from germline, CDR1 is DFQATT and CDR2 is SNEGSKA (reference sequence). Trimming took 3 bases from V and 6 from J, leaving 15 bases between them. The CDR3 loop spans 14 amino acids. The CDR3 region is CSARSRQGTQPQHF. CDR3 coding DNA: TGCAGTGCTAGGAGTCGGCAGGGGACTCAGCCCCAGCATTTT.

The chain recombines TRBV2 with TRBJ2-5; 8 nucleotides line up with TRBD2. Trimming took 8 bases from V and 4 from J; bases not matched to a gene: 9. CDR1 and CDR2 (germline): SNHLY, FYNNEI. This CDR3 is 14 amino acids long. The CDR3 DNA reads TGTGCCAGCCTACGCGGACTAGCTAGAGAGACCCAGTACTTC. It codes for CASLRGLARETQYF.

This chain connects TRBV7-2 to TRBJ2-7; a possible D gene is TRBD2 (7 bases). Germline CDR1 SGHTA, CDR2 FQGNSA. This CDR3 has 16 residues. V was trimmed by 5 bases and J by 5 bases, leaving 22 bases between them. CDR3 bases: TGTGCCAGCAGCCCCCGTAGCACGGGGGGCCCCCACGAGCAGTACTTC. Its protein product is CASSPRSTGGPHEQYF.

This clonotype was seen just once. The V gene is TRBV15, the J gene TRBJ1-4; perhaps TRBD1 as D (6 bases). V lost 0 bases to trimming and J lost 4 bases, with 9 bases between them. CDR3 length: 15 residues. CDR1 LNHNV and CDR2 YYDKDF come from the germline V gene (reference sequence). The CDR3 DNA reads as TGTGCCACCAGCAGAGATACAGGGAATAATGAAAAACTGTTTTTT. Its translation: CATSRDTGNNEKLFF.

The genes are TRBV7-9 and TRBJ1-1; tentatively, D is TRBD1 (5 bases). Trimming stripped 5 bases from V and 3 bases from J, with 10 bases between. Germline V lookup: CDR1 SEHNR, CDR2 FQNEAQ (reference sequence). The length of the CDR3 is 13 residues. CDR3 coding DNA: TGTGCCAGCAGCCTCCTGACAGACACTGAAGCTTTCTTT. This sequence encodes CASSLLTDTEAFF. Full variable domain (outside the CDR3, taken from reference TRBV7-9 and TRBJ1-1): DTGVSQNPRHKITKRGQNVTFRCDPISEHNRLYWYRQTLGQGPEFLTYFQNEAQLEKSRLLSDRFSAERPKGSFSTLEIQRTEQGDSAMYLCASSLLTDTEAFFGQGTRLTVV.

The chain carries TRBV6-5 and TRBJ2-7; 8 nucleotides agree with TRBD2. The junction had 8 bases not matched to a gene; V was cut back by 8 bases and J by 2 bases. The CDR3 consists of 14 residues. Germline CDR1 is MNHEY and CDR2 is SVGAGI. CDR3 residues: CASSPGGGTYEQYF. The CDR3 DNA reads as TGTGCCAGCTCGCCCGGGGGGGGGACCTACGAGCAGTACTTC.

V usage is TRBV7-9 and J usage is TRBJ1-2, with D hard to call. Germline V gene lookup returns CDR1 SEHNR and CDR2 FQNEAQ (reference sequence). The CDR3 has 14 amino acids. The V gene lost 5 bases and the J gene lost 4 bases, with 14 bases spanning the gap. CDR3 sequence (DNA): TGTGCCAGCAGCCAAGACCACAGTTCCTATGGCTACACCTTC. It specifies CASSQDHSSYGYTF.

The chain links TRBV7-2 to TRBJ2-1; no clear D gene. The germline V and J ends were trimmed by 4 bases and 6 bases, with 10 bases remaining between them. The CDR3 consists of 13 residues. Germline V gene lookup returns CDR1 SGHTA and CDR2 FQGNSA. The CDR3 region is CASSSGSGNEQFF. In DNA form, the CDR3 reads TGTGCCAGCAGCTCGGGCTCGGGCAATGAGCAGTTCTTC. Full variable domain (missing parts from reference TRBV7-2 and TRBJ2-1): GAGVSQSPSNKVTEKGKDVELRCDPISGHTALYWYRQSLGQGLEFLIYFQGNSAPDKSGLPSDRFSAERTGGSVSTLTIQRTQQEDSAVYLCASSSGSGNEQFFGPGTRLTVL.

This chain's CDR3 is CASSEAFYGYTF. As DNA, the CDR3 is TGTGCCAGCAGTGAGGCGTTCTATGGCTACACCTTC. V gene TRBV25-1 combines with J gene TRBJ1-2; no clear D gene. CDR3 size: 12 residues. CDR1 and CDR2 from the germline V gene are MGHDK and SYGVNS. V was shortened by 3 bases and J by 4 bases, with 6 bases between the two germline ends.

The CDR3 protein is CASSIGLFRPREDNEQFF. The CDR3 DNA reads as TGTGCCAGTAGTATTGGGTTATTTAGGCCCAGGGAGGACAATGAGCAGTTCTTC. V and J are TRBV19 and TRBJ2-1, with a weak D call TRBD2 (6 bases). This CDR3 region has 18 residues. The germline V gene has CDR1 LNHDA and CDR2 SQIVND (reference sequence). V was cut by 3 bases and J by 5 bases, with 23 bases left in between.

This chain joins TRBV4-3 and TRBJ1-4; D is unclear. There are 16 residues in the CDR3. Germline values: CDR1 LGHNA, CDR2 YSLEER. The V end was cut by 2 bases, the J end by 8 bases, with 18 bases between. The CDR3 DNA is TGCGCCAGCAGCCAATCTGTAGGAGGGCGGTACGAAAAACTGTTTTTT. It translates to CASSQSVGGRYEKLFF.

This clonotype was counted only a few times. CDR3 DNA sequence: TGTGCCAGCTCACCATCGGGGGGATCCTACGAGCAGTACTTC. Residues: CASSPSGGSYEQYF. The V call is TRBV4-2, the J call TRBJ2-7; 7 nucleotides line up with TRBD2. V gave up 8 bases and J gave up 1 base; unmatched junction bases: 8. This CDR3 spans 14 amino acids. Germline V lookup: CDR1 LGHNA, CDR2 YNFKEQ.

V is TRBV3-1 and J is TRBJ2-3; maybe TRBD2 (7 bases). V lost 2 bases and J 4 bases, leaving 10 bases between the germline ends. The germline gives CDR1 LGHDT, CDR2 YNNKEL (reference sequence). This CDR3 has 14 residues. The DNA of the CDR3 is TGTGCCAGCAGCCAAAGGGGGGGCCCAGATACGCAGTATTTT. Its protein is CASSQRGGPDTQYF.

This clonotype was seen once. The rearrangement links TRBV6-6 to TRBJ2-5; D gene ambiguous. The CDR3 extends over 11 amino acids. V lost 7 bases, J lost 3 bases, and 6 bases lay in between. CDR1 is MNHNY and CDR2 is SVGAGI in the germline V gene (reference sequence). CDR3 sequence: CASTAKETQYF. The DNA of the CDR3 is TGTGCCAGCACCGCAAAAGAGACCCAGTACTTC.